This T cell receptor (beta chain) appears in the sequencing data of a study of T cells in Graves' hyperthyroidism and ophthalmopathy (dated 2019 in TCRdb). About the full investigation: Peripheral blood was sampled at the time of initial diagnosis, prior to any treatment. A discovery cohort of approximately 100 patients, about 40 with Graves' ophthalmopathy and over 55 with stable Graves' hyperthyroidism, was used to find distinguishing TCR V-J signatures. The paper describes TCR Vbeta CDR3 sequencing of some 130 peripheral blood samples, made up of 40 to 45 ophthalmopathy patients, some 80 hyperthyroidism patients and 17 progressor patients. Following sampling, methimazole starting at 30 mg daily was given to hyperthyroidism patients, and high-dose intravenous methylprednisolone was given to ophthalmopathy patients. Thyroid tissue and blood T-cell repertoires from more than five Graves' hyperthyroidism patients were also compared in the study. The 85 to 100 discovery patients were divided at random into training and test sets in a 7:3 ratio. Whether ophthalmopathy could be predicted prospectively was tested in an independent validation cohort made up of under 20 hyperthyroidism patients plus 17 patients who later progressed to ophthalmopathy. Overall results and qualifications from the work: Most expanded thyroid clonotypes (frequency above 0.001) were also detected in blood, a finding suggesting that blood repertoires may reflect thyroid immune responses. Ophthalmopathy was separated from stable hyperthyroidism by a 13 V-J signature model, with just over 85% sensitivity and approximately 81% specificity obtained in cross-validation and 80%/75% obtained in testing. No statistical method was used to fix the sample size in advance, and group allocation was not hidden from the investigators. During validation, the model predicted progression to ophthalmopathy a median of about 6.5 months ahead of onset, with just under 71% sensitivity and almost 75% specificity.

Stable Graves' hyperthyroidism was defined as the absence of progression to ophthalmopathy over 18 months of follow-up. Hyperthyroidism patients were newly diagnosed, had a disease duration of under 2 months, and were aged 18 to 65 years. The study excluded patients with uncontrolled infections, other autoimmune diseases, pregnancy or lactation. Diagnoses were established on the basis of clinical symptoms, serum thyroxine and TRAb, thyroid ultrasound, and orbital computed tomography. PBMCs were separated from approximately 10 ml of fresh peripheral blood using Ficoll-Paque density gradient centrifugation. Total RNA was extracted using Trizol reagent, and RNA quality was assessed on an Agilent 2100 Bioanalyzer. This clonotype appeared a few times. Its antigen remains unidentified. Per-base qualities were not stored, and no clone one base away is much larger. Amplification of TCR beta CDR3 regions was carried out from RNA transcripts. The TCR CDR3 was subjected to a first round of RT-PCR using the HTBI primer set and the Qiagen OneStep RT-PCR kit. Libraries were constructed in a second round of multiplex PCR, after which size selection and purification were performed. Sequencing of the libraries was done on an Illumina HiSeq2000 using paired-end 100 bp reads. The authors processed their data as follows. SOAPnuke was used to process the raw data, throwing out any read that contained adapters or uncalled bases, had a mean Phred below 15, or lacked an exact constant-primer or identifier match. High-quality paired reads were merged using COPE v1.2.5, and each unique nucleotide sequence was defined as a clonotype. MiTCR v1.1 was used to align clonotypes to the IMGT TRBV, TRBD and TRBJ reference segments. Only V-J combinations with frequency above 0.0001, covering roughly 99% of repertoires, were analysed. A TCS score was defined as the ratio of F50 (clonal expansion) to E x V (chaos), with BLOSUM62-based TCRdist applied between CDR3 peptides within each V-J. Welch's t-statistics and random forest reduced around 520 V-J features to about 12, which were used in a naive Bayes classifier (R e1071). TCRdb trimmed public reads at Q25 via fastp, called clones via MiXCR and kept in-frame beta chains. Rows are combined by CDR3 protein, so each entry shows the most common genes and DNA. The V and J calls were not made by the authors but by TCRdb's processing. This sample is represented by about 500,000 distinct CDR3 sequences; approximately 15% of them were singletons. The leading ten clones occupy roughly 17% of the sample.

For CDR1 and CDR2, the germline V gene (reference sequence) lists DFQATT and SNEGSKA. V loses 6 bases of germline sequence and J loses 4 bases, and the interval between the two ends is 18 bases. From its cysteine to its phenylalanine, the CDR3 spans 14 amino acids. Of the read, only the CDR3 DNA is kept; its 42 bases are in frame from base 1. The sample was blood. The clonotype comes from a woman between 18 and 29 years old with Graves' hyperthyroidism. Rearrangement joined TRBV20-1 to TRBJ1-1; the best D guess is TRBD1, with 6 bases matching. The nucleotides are TGCAGTGCCAAGATTGGGGGCGGTGGCACTGAAGCTTTCTTT. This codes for CSAKIGGGGTEAFF.